This T cell receptor beta chain is drawn from a study of T cells in Graves' hyperthyroidism and ophthalmopathy. Study-level results: Ophthalmopathy was told apart from stable hyperthyroidism by a 13 V-J model. Blood also contained most expanded thyroid clonotypes above 0.001.

Amplification of TCR beta CDR3 regions used RNA as the template. Carried out on the TCR CDR3, a first-round RT-PCR used the HTBI primer set. TCRdb analysed the multiplex PCR reads with MiXCR anew, one entry per CDR3 protein. Of about 700,000 distinct CDR3 sequences in the sample, 14% were seen once. Germline V lookup: CDR1 KGHSH, CDR2 LQKENI. The junction had 17 bases not matched to a gene; V was cut back by 6 bases and J by 6 bases. This CDR3 comprises 16 residues. This clonotype came up many times. Its specificity is not known. Patients were aged 18 to 65, had disease duration under 2 months, and had newly diagnosed hyperthyroidism.

The rearrangement joins TRBV18 to TRBJ2-7; 7 nucleotides match TRBD1. The sequence was collected from a woman under 30 with Graves' hyperthyroidism. Input material: blood. The CDR3 loop is CASSHTLGTDHAEQYF. CDR3 DNA: TGTGCCAGCTCGCACACCCTCGGGACAGACCACGCCGAGCAGTACTTC.